One sample yielded the 11 T cell receptor beta chains listed below, sequenced in a study of blood T cell repertoires in COVID-19. Libraries were prepared by immunoSEQ multiplex PCR; TCRdb keeps only in-frame clonotypes and omits some of them. The sample holds 200,000 to 250,000 clones, around 83% seen once. Sequenced material: peripheral blood. All receptors come from a woman aged 18 to 35 with acute or convalescent COVID-19.

The V gene is TRBV7-9, the J gene TRBJ2-1; TRBD1 is a possible D gene (6 bases). CDR1 and CDR2 (germline): SEHNR, FQNEAQ (reference sequence). The CDR3 loop spans 18 amino acids. Trimming removed 3 bases at V and 7 bases at J, with 25 bases between. Here the CDR3 DNA reads TGTGCCAGCAGCTTTAGTGGGGCGGCAGGGGTGGTTAAGAATGAGCAGTTCTTC. It is translated as CASSFSGAAGVVKNEQFF.

This chain joins TRBV4-3 and TRBJ2-7; D unresolved. There are 15 residues in the CDR3. V lost 0 bases and J lost 4, with 13 bases in between. CDR1 is LGHNA, CDR2 YSLEER, per germline. The CDR3 spells CASSQELQTVYEQYF. CDR3 bases: TGCGCCAGCAGCCAAGAGTTACAGACCGTTTACGAGCAGTACTTC.

The chain is built from TRBV7-2 and TRBJ2-3; weak D call: TRBD1 (6 bases). The CDR3 covers 16 residues. Germline V gives CDR1 SGHTA, CDR2 FQGNSA. With 5 bases removed from V and 4 bases from J, the gap between germline ends came to 19 bases. The CDR3: CASSRQVGSVADTQYF. CDR3 in DNA: TGTGCCAGCAGCAGACAGGTGGGGTCTGTTGCAGATACGCAGTATTTT. The full variable domain, its missing parts supplied by reference TRBV7-2 and TRBJ2-3, is GAGVSQSPSNKVTEKGKDVELRCDPISGHTALYWYRQSLGQGLEFLIYFQGNSAPDKSGLPSDRFSAERTGGSVSTLTIQRTQQEDSAVYLCASSRQVGSVADTQYFGPGTRLTVL.

The V and J genes are TRBV5-1 and TRBJ2-3; 10 nucleotides match TRBD2. With V trimmed by 7 bases and J by 0 bases, 5 bases remained unmatched. CDR3 length: 15 amino acids. Germline V CDR1 and CDR2: SGHRS, YFSETQ. The CDR3 DNA reads TGCGCCAGCCAGCGGGAGGGCCATAGCACAGATACGCAGTATTTT. Its translation is CASQREGHSTDTQYF.

The chain uses TRBV7-8 and TRBJ1-2; 8 bases are a match to TRBD1. This CDR3 is built from 17 residues. Per the germline V gene, CDR1 is SGHVS and CDR2 is FQNEAQ. Trimming at V came to 1 base and at J to 0 bases, leaving 7 bases not matched to a gene. CDR3 DNA: TGTGCCAGCAGCTTAGAGGGGACAGGATTTACTAACTATGGCTACACCTTC. It specifies CASSLEGTGFTNYGYTF.

This chain uses TRBV19 with TRBJ2-5; 11 bases line up with TRBD2. This CDR3 comprises 17 residues. The germline V gene has CDR1 LNHDA and CDR2 SQIVND (reference sequence). Trimming at V came to 6 bases and at J to 4 bases, leaving 13 bases not matched to a gene. The CDR3 DNA sequence: TGTGCCAGTAGGCCTAGCGGGAGGTGGGCGCGAGGAGAGACCCAGTACTTC. This codes for CASRPSGRWARGETQYF.

The chain carries TRBV5-1 and TRBJ2-2; 10 bases fit TRBD1. Germline-derived CDR1 and CDR2 are SGHRS and YFSETQ. J lost 3 bases, V lost 4 bases, and 3 bases had no gene match. The CDR3 has 15 amino acids. The CDR3 coding sequence is TGCGCCAGCAGCCAGACAGGGGGCTACACCGGGGAGCTGTTTTTT. It yields the protein CASSQTGGYTGELFF.

The chain links TRBV2 to TRBJ1-4, with TRBD1 as a possible D gene (5 bases). Germline lookup yields CDR1 SNHLY and CDR2 FYNNEI. The CDR3 contains 15 residues. V lost 3 bases and J 6 bases, leaving 14 bases between the germline ends. CDR3 nucleotide sequence: TGTGCCAGCAGTGATGAATCAGGGCCTTATGAAAAACTGTTTTTT. As protein: CASSDESGPYEKLFF.

The chain's CDR3 is CASSISGYQPQHF. The DNA of the CDR3 is TGTGCCAGTAGTATTTCAGGGTACCAGCCCCAGCATTTT. V gene TRBV19 combines with J gene TRBJ1-5; tentative D call: TRBD1 (5 bases). Per germline, CDR1 LNHDA and CDR2 SQIVND (reference sequence). The V and J ends lost 3 bases and 7 bases respectively, with 10 bases between them. The CDR3 length is 13 residues.

The V call is TRBV7-6, the J call TRBJ2-5, with 10 bases lining up with TRBD1. The CDR3 is 15 amino acids. Germline CDR1 SGHVS, CDR2 FNYEAQ. J lost 1 base, V lost 5 bases, and 4 bases had no gene match. The CDR3 coding sequence is TGTGCCAGCAGCGCGGGACAGGGGTTCCAAGAGACCCAGTACTTC. It specifies CASSAGQGFQETQYF.

DNA of the CDR3: TGTGCCATCAGTGACCCAGACAGGGGGCGCTCAGATACGCAGTATTTT. It encodes CAISDPDRGRSDTQYF. This chain connects TRBV10-3 to TRBJ2-3; 10 positions match TRBD1. Germline CDR1 reads ENHRY; CDR2 reads SYGVKD. V shed 3 bases and J 4 bases; nucleotides not matched to a gene: 7. The CDR3 runs to 16 residues.